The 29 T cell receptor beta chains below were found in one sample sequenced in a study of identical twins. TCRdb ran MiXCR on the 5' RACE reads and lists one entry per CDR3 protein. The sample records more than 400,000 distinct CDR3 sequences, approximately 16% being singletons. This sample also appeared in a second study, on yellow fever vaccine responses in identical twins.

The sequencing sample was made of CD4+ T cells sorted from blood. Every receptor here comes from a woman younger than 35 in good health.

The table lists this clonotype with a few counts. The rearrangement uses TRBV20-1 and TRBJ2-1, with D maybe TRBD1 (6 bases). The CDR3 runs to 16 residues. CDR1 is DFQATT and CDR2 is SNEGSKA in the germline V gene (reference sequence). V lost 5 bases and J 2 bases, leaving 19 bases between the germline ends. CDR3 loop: CSAPSLGGVTYNEQFF. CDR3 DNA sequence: TGCAGTGCTCCCAGTTTAGGGGGAGTGACCTACAATGAGCAGTTCTTC.

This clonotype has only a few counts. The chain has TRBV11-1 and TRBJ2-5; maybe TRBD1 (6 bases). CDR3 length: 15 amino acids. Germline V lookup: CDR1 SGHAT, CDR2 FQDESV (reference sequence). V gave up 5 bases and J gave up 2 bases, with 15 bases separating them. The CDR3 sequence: CASSPNRAVQETQYF. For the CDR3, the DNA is TGTGCCAGCAGCCCGAACAGGGCCGTACAAGAGACCCAGTACTTC.

The CDR3 sequence is CASQAGPDTQYF. CDR3 coding DNA: TGTGCCAGCCAGGCAGGGCCAGATACGCAGTATTTT. The rearrangement uses TRBV3-1 and TRBJ2-3; tentatively, D is TRBD1 (5 bases). With 8 bases removed from V and 4 bases from J, the gap between germline ends came to 10 bases. This CDR3 region has 12 residues. Germline loops: CDR1 LGHDT, CDR2 YNNKEL (reference sequence).

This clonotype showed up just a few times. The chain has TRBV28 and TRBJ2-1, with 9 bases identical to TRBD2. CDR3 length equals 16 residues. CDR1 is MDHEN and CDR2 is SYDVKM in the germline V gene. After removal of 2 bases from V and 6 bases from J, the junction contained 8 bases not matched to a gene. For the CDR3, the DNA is TGTGCCAGCAGTTTAGGCGGGGGGGCGTTCGGCAATGAGCAGTTCTTC. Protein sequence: CASSLGGGAFGNEQFF.

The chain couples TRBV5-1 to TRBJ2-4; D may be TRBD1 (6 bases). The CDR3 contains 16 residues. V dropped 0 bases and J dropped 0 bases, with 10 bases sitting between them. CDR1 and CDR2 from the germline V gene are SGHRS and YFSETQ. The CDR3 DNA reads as TGCGCCAGCAGCTTGGCGGACAGTATAGCCAAAAACATTCAGTACTTC. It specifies CASSLADSIAKNIQYF.

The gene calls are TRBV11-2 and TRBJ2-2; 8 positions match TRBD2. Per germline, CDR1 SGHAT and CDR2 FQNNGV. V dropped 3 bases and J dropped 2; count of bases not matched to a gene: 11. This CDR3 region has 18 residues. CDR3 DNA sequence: TGTGCCAGCAGCTTGCCCCGGGGGGGGGGGTTAAACACCGGGGAGCTGTTTTTT. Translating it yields CASSLPRGGGLNTGELFF. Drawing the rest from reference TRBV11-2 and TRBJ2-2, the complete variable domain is EAGVAQSPRYKIIEKRQSVAFWCNPISGHATLYWYQQILGQGPKLLIQFQNNGVVDDSQLPKDRFSAERLKGVDSTLKIQPAKLEDSAVYLCASSLPRGGGLNTGELFFGEGSRLTVL.

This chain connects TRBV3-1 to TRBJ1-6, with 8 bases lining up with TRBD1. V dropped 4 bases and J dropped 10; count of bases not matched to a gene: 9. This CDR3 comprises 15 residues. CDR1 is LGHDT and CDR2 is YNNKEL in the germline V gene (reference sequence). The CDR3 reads CASSPADRVGSPLHF. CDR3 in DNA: TGTGCCAGCAGCCCCGCGGACAGGGTGGGGTCACCCCTCCACTTT.

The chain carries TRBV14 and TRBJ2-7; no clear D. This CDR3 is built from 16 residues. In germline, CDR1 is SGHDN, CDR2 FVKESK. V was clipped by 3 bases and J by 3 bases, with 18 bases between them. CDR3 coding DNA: TGTGCCAGCAGCCAGTCCGAAATATGGGGATACTACGAGCAGTACTTC. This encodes CASSQSEIWGYYEQYF.

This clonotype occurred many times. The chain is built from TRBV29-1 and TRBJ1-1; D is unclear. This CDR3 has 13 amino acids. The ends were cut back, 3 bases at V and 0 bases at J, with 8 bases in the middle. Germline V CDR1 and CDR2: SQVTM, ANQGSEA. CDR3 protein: CSVDRAMNTEAFF. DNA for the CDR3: TGCAGCGTTGATCGGGCCATGAACACTGAAGCTTTCTTT.

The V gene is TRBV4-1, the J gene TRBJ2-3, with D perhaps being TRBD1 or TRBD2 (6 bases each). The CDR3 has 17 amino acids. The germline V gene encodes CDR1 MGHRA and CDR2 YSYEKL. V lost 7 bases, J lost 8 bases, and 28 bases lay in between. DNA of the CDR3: TGCGCCAGCAACCAGGGGTTCGCGGGGATTACAGAAGGTACGCAGTATTTT. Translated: CASNQGFAGITEGTQYF.

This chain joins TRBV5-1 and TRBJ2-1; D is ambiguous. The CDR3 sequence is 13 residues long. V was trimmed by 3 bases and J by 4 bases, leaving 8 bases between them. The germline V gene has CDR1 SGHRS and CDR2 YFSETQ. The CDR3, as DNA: TGCGCCAGCAGCTACGACGGATACAATGAGCAGTTCTTC. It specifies CASSYDGYNEQFF.

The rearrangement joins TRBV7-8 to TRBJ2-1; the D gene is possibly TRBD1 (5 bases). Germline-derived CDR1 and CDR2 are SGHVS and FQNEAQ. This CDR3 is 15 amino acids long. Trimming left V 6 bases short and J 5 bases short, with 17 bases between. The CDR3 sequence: CASRKEGVPNNEQFF. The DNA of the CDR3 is TGTGCCAGCAGAAAAGAAGGGGTCCCTAACAATGAGCAGTTCTTC. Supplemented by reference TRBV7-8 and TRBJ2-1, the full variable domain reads GAGVSQSPRYKVAKRGQDVALRCDPISGHVSLFWYQQALGQGPEFLTYFQNEAQLDKSGLPSDRFFAERPEGSVSTLKIQRTQQEDSAVYLCASRKEGVPNNEQFFGPGTRLTVL.

CDR3 nucleotide sequence: TGCGCCAGCAGCCCCAGGGGAACCTACGAGCAGTACTTC. Encoded protein: CASSPRGTYEQYF. The V call is TRBV5-1, the J call TRBJ2-7, with D tentatively TRBD1 (6 bases). V dropped 4 bases and J dropped 2 bases, with 10 bases sitting between them. This CDR3 comprises 13 residues. Per germline, CDR1 SGHRS and CDR2 YFSETQ. The variable domain in full, with the rest retrieved from reference TRBV5-1 and TRBJ2-7, is KAGVTQTPRYLIKTRGQQVTLSCSPISGHRSVSWYQQTPGQGLQFLFEYFSETQRNKGNFPGRFSGRQFSNSRSEMNVSTLELGDSALYLCASSPRGTYEQYFGPGTRLTVT.

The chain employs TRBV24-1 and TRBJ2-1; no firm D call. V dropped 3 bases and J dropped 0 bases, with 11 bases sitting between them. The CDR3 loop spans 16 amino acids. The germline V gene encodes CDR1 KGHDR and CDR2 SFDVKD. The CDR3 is CATSDAGVSSYNEQFF. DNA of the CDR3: TGTGCCACCAGTGATGCCGGAGTGAGCTCCTACAATGAGCAGTTCTTC.

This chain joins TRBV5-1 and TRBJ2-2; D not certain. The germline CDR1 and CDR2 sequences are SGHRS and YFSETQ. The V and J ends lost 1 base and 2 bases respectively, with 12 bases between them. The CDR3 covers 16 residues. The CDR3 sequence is CASSLTGTVNTGELFF. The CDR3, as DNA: TGCGCCAGCAGCTTGACTGGAACAGTCAACACCGGGGAGCTGTTTTTT.

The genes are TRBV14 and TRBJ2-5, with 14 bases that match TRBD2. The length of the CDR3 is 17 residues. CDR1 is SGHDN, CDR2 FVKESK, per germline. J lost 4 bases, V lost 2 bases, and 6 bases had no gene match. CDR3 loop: CASSQLVGLAGGETQYF. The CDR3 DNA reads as TGTGCCAGCAGCCAACTTGTCGGACTAGCGGGAGGAGAGACCCAGTACTTC.

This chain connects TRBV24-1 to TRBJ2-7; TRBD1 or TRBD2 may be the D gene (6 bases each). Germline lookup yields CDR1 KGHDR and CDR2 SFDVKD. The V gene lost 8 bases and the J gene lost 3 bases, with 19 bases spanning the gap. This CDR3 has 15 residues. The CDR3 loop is CATTVGRDTIYEQYF. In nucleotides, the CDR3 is TGTGCCACCACTGTCGGGCGGGACACTATCTACGAGCAGTACTTC.

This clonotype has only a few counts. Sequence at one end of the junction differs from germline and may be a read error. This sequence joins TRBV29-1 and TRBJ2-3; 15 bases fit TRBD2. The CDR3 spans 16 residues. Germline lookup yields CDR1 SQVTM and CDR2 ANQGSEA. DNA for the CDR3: TGCAGCGTAGAAGGACTAGCGGGAGGGCGAGGAGATACGCAGTATTTT. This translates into CSVEGLAGGRGDTQYF.

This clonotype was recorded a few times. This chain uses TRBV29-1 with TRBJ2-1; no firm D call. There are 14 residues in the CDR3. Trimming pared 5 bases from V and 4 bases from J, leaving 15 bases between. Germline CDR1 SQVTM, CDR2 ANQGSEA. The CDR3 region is CSVLRALLYNEQFF. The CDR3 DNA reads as TGCAGCGTTTTAAGAGCTCTACTTTACAATGAGCAGTTCTTC.

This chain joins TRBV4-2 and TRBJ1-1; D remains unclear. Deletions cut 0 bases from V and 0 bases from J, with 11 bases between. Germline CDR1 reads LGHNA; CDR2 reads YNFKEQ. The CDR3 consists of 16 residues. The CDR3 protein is CASSQEAAGVNTEAFF. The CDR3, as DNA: TGTGCCAGCAGCCAAGAAGCCGCAGGCGTGAACACTGAAGCTTTCTTT.

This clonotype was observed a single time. Here the CDR3 reads CASSYPGQSTGELFF. The CDR3 coding sequence is TGTGCCAGCAGTTACCCCGGGCAGTCCACCGGGGAGCTGTTTTTT. The J gene is TRBJ2-2, the V gene TRBV6-7; D remains ambiguous. TRBV6-7 is an ORF, and what it does is uncertain. The CDR3 sequence is 15 residues long. The V end lost 2 bases, the J end lost 4 bases, and 11 bases lay between the germline ends.

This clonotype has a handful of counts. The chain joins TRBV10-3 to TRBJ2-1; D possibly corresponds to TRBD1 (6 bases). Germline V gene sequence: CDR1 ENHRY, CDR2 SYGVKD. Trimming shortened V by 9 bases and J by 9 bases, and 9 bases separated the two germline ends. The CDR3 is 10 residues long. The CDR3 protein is CAIGDTEQFF. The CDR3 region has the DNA TGTGCCATAGGGGACACTGAGCAGTTCTTC.

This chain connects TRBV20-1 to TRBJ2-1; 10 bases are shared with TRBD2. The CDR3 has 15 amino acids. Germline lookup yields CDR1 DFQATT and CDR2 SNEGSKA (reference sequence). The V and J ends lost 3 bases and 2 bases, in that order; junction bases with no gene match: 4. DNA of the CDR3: TGCAGTGCTAGGAAGACTAGCGGGCCCTACAATGAGCAGTTCTTC. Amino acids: CSARKTSGPYNEQFF.

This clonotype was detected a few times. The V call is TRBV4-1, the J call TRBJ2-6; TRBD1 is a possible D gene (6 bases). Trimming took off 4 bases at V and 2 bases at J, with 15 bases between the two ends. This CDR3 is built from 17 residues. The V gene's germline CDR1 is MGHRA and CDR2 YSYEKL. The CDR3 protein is CASSLPQGNPGANVLTF. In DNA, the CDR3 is TGCGCCAGCAGCCTACCACAGGGTAACCCTGGGGCCAACGTCCTGACTTTC.

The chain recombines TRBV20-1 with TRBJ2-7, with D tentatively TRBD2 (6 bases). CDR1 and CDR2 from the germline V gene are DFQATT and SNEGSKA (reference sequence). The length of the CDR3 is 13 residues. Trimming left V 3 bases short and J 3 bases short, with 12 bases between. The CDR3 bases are TGCAGTGCTAGTGCGGGACTTAACTACGAGCAGTACTTC. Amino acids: CSASAGLNYEQYF.

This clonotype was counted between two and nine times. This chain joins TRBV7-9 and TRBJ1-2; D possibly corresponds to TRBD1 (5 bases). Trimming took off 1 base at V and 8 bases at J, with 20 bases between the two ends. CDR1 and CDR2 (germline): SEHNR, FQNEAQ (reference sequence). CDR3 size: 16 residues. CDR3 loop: CASSLGGVRTSRGYTF. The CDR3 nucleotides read TGTGCCAGCAGCTTAGGGGGGGTTCGGACCTCTAGGGGCTACACCTTC.

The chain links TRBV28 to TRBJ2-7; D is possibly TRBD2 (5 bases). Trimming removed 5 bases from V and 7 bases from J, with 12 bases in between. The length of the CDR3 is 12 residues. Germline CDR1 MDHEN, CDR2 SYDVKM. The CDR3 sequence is CASSLTTGEQYF. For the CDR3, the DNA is TGTGCCAGCAGTCTCACTACGGGAGAGCAGTACTTC.

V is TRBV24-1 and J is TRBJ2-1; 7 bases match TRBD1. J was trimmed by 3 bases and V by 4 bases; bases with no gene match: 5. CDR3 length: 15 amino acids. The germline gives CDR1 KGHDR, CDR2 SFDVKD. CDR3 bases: TGTGCCACCAGTGAAGGGGGCGGGTTCTACAATGAGCAGTTCTTC. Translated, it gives CATSEGGGFYNEQFF.

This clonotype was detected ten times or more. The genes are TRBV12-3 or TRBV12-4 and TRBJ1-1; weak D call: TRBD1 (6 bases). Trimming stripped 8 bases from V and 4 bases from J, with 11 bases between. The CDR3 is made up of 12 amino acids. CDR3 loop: CASHVGGTEAFF. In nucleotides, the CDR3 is TGTGCCAGCCACGTAGGGGGCACTGAAGCTTTCTTT.